This T cell receptor (beta chain) originates from a study of blood T cell repertoires in COVID-19. In the original processing: By means of reference gene primer amplification, nucleated cell counts were estimated. Using immunoSEQ multiplex PCR, the repertoire was profiled, and TCRdb retains in-frame clones only, with some absent. For V, J and clone size, that table is used; D and trimming come from the DNA. The table shows 350,000 or so clones, with roughly 85% occurring only once. This CDR3 spans 19 amino acids. Trimming at V came to 5 bases and at J to 6 bases, leaving 21 bases not matched to a gene. CDR1 MDHEN and CDR2 SYDVKM come from the germline V gene.

The chain couples TRBV28 to TRBJ1-5; 8 bases align to TRBD1. The receptor comes from a woman between 40 and 55 years old with acute COVID-19. The sequencing sample was made of PBMCs or T cells enriched from blood (not recorded which). CDR3 DNA: TGTGCCAGCAGTCCATGGACAGGGAATGGGTGGAGTTCGGGTCAGCCCCAGCATTTT. This gives the protein CASSPWTGNGWSSGQPQHF.